The 26 T cell receptor beta chains below all came from one sample that was sequenced in a study of T-cell memory formation after mild COVID-19. TCRdb re-analysed the 5' RACE reads in MiXCR, keeping a single row per CDR3 protein. This sample has 290,000 or so distinct CDR3 sequences, with just under 20% found just once. The sample comprised PBMCs or a T cell subset sorted from them (not recorded which). The origin of the receptors is a man between 18 and 29 years old who had mild COVID-19 (a few samples of this study predate the infection). Cell type and time point are not known.

There are a few counts of this clonotype. V is TRBV6-5 and J is TRBJ1-1; TRBD1 might be the D (6 bases). Germline-derived CDR1 and CDR2 are MNHEY and SVGAGI. V shed 0 bases and J shed 3 bases, with 11 bases lying between them. The CDR3 is made up of 15 amino acids. In DNA, the CDR3 is TGTGCCAGCAGTTACTCGGTAGGGGGGGACACTGAAGCTTTCTTT. It codes for CASSYSVGGDTEAFF.

This clonotype was counted between two and nine times. The rearrangement uses TRBV4-3 and TRBJ2-7; possibly TRBD1 for D (6 bases). Germline-derived CDR1 and CDR2 are LGHNA and YSLEER. The CDR3 sequence is 14 residues long. The V gene lost 1 base and the J gene lost 2 bases, with 9 bases spanning the gap. Here the CDR3 reads CASSQARGTYEQYF. Here the CDR3 DNA reads TGCGCCAGCAGCCAAGCCAGGGGAACCTACGAGCAGTACTTC.

The chain has TRBV7-3 and TRBJ2-2; 8 bases map to TRBD1. The CDR3 loop spans 16 amino acids. After removal of 5 bases from V and 5 bases from J, the junction contained 10 bases not matched to a gene. The germline CDR1 and CDR2 sequences are SGHTA and FQGTGA. The CDR3 loop reads CASSPSGTGRTGELFF. In DNA, the CDR3 is TGTGCCAGCAGCCCCTCCGGGACAGGAAGAACCGGGGAGCTGTTTTTT.

The chain combines TRBV7-2 with TRBJ2-1; TRBD2 matches at 9 bases. The CDR3 consists of 14 residues. V shed 5 bases, J shed 9 bases, and the junction held 8 bases outside the gene matches. In germline, CDR1 is SGHTA, CDR2 FQGNSA. CDR3 loop: CASSAPGTSSEQFF. The DNA for the CDR3 is TGTGCCAGCAGCGCCCCCGGGACTAGCAGTGAGCAGTTCTTC.

The chain recombines TRBV11-1 with TRBJ2-4; D might be TRBD2 (5 bases). Germline assignment: CDR1 SGHAT and CDR2 FQDESV (reference sequence). This CDR3 is built from 18 residues. Trimming shortened V by 0 bases and J by 0 bases, and 15 bases separated the two germline ends. CDR3 DNA: TGTGCCAGCAGCTTAGCGCTGGGGATCGCGGGAGCCAAAAACATTCAGTACTTC. This encodes CASSLALGIAGAKNIQYF.

This clonotype was recorded once. This chain connects TRBV11-2 to TRBJ2-5; D is tentatively TRBD1 or TRBD2 (5 bases each). Germline assignment: CDR1 SGHAT and CDR2 FQNNGV. The CDR3 contains 14 residues. Between the trimmed V and J ends, which lost 1 base and 5 bases, there was a span of 11 bases. The CDR3 DNA reads as TGTGCCAGCAGCTTAGTGGCCGGGGACGAGACCCAGTACTTC. Amino acids: CASSLVAGDETQYF.

Only a few counts were recorded for this clonotype. The V call is TRBV20-1, the J call TRBJ2-2; no clear D gene. There are 14 residues in the CDR3. Trimming stripped 3 bases from V and 3 bases from J, with 11 bases between. The germline CDR1 and CDR2 sequences are DFQATT and SNEGSKA (reference sequence). The CDR3 DNA reads as TGCAGTGCTAGGGCTCCGCCGTACACCGGGGAGCTGTTTTTT. It is translated as CSARAPPYTGELFF.

This clonotype has a count of ten or more. The chain joins TRBV20-1 to TRBJ1-5; D is uncertain. The CDR3 has 14 residues. Germline V lookup: CDR1 DFQATT, CDR2 SNEGSKA (reference sequence). Deletions cut 6 bases from V and 4 bases from J, with 16 bases between. The CDR3 region has the DNA TGCAGTGCAAAAGGTTCCCTTTTTAATCAGCCCCAGCATTTT. Amino acids: CSAKGSLFNQPQHF.

Only a few counts were recorded for this clonotype. This sequence joins TRBV5-1 and TRBJ2-7, with D maybe TRBD1 (5 bases). Germline V lookup: CDR1 SGHRS, CDR2 YFSETQ. There are 13 residues in the CDR3. The V gene lost 4 bases and the J gene lost 4 bases, with 12 bases spanning the gap. CDR3 DNA: TGCGCCAGCAGCACGACAGCTTTGTACGAGCAGTACTTC. Translating it yields CASSTTALYEQYF.

This clonotype has at least ten counts. The V gene is TRBV4-2, the J gene TRBJ2-1; 12 bases map to TRBD2. The V segment lost 1 base and the J segment 10 bases; nucleotides outside the gene matches: 8. CDR1 and CDR2 (germline): LGHNA, YNFKEQ. The length of the CDR3 is 16 residues. The CDR3 DNA follows: TGTGCCAGCAGCCAAGCCGGGACTAGCGGGTGGTTGGAGCAGTTCTTC. Translation gives CASSQAGTSGWLEQFF.

This clonotype was seen a single time. This chain connects TRBV7-2 to TRBJ1-5; the D gene is possibly TRBD1 (5 bases). The V end lost 5 bases, the J end lost 9 bases, and 23 bases lay between the germline ends. The CDR3 runs to 16 residues. The V gene's germline CDR1 is SGHTA and CDR2 FQGNSA. The CDR3 here is CASSQHAGTAQGPQHF. The DNA of the CDR3 is TGTGCCAGCAGCCAACACGCAGGGACCGCCCAGGGGCCCCAGCATTTT.

The chain is built from TRBV3-1 and TRBJ1-6; 7 bases agree with TRBD1. The germline V gene has CDR1 LGHDT and CDR2 YNNKEL (reference sequence). V gave up 7 bases and J gave up 7 bases; unmatched junction bases: 7. There are 14 residues in the CDR3. The CDR3 DNA is TGTGCCAGCACCCGACAGGGAGGGAATTCACCCCTCCACTTT. It codes for CASTRQGGNSPLHF.

The rearrangement links TRBV27 to TRBJ2-7, with 7 bases aligning to TRBD2. With V trimmed by 4 bases and J by 4 bases, 7 bases remained unmatched. Germline CDR1 is MNHEY and CDR2 is SMNVEV (reference sequence). The CDR3 loop spans 14 amino acids. The DNA for the CDR3 is TGTGCCAGCAGTTACGCCAGCGGGGTATACGAGCAGTACTTC. This encodes CASSYASGVYEQYF.

The sample holds many counts of this clonotype. The chain is built from TRBV4-1 and TRBJ2-1, with 9 bases fitting TRBD2. The CDR3 covers 15 residues. Germline lookup yields CDR1 MGHRA and CDR2 YSYEKL. Trimming cost V 4 bases and J 1 base; bases outside gene matches: 2. The chain's CDR3 is CASSPGLASYNEQFF. The CDR3 DNA reads as TGCGCCAGCAGCCCTGGACTAGCGTCCTACAATGAGCAGTTCTTC.

The chain combines TRBV6-2 or TRBV6-3 with TRBJ1-6; D uncertain. Trimming removed 7 bases from V and 8 bases from J, with 15 bases in between. The V gene's germline CDR1 is MNHEY and CDR2 SVGEGT. The CDR3 is made up of 14 amino acids. This chain's CDR3 is CASTPEGEDSPLHF. The CDR3, as DNA: TGTGCCAGCACTCCCGAGGGCGAGGATTCACCCCTCCACTTT.

The chain couples TRBV20-1 to TRBJ2-1; D gene unclear. Matching the DNA end better, TRBJ2-5 makes the J call doubtful. This CDR3 contains 12 residues. From germline, CDR1 is DFQATT and CDR2 SNEGSKA (reference sequence). The CDR3 spells CSASDARETQYF. The CDR3 bases are TGCAGTGCTTCTGATGCGAGGGAGACCCAGTACTTC.

This clonotype appeared a single time. The rearrangement uses TRBV6-2 or TRBV6-3 and TRBJ1-1, with D hard to call. This CDR3 comprises 15 residues. Germline lookup yields CDR1 MNHEY and CDR2 SVGEGT. V lost 6 bases and J 2 bases, leaving 16 bases between the germline ends. The DNA for the CDR3 is TGTGCCAGCAGATACAATACCGGGAGAAACACTGAAGCTTTCTTT. Amino acids: CASRYNTGRNTEAFF.

J is TRBJ2-5 and V is TRBV7-2; possibly TRBD1 for D (6 bases). V was clipped by 1 base and J by 6 bases, with 18 bases between them. The CDR3 extends over 16 amino acids. CDR1 and CDR2 (germline): SGHTA, FQGNSA. The DNA of the CDR3 is TGTGCCAGCAGCTTAGGAGGTGGGGGCCCGTGGAAGACCCAGTACTTC. This sequence encodes CASSLGGGGPWKTQYF.

This chain connects TRBV7-2 to TRBJ2-6; a weak D match, TRBD1 (6 bases). CDR3 length equals 16 residues. V was shortened by 5 bases and J by 0 bases, with 11 bases between the two germline ends. The germline gives CDR1 SGHTA, CDR2 FQGNSA. Here the CDR3 DNA reads TGTGCCAGCAGCCTATCCAGGGGCTCTGGGGCCAACGTCCTGACTTTC. It translates to CASSLSRGSGANVLTF.

The CDR3: CASSGNGARNSPLHF. The DNA for the CDR3 is TGCGCCAGCAGCGGGAACGGGGCTCGGAATTCACCCCTCCACTTT. The gene calls are TRBV5-1 and TRBJ1-6, with D possibly matching TRBD1 (5 bases). CDR1 and CDR2 (germline): SGHRS, YFSETQ. There are 15 residues in the CDR3. V was pared by 4 bases and J by 7 bases, with 15 bases between.

This sequence joins TRBV28 and TRBJ2-1; D is uncertain. Trimming left V 3 bases short and J 9 bases short, with 9 bases between. The CDR3 is 12 residues long. CDR1 MDHEN and CDR2 SYDVKM come from the germline V gene. DNA of the CDR3: TGTGCCAGCAGTTTTGGGGTCCGTGAGCAGTTCTTC. It encodes CASSFGVREQFF.

This clonotype was picked up a small number of times. The chain recombines TRBV20-1 with TRBJ2-5, with D perhaps matching TRBD1 (6 bases). The CDR3 totals 15 residues. CDR1 and CDR2 (germline): DFQATT, SNEGSKA (reference sequence). Trimming shortened V by 0 bases and J by 5 bases, and 16 bases separated the two germline ends. The CDR3 DNA sequence: TGCAGTGCTAGAGATAATCTGGGGGCCTGGGAGACCCAGTACTTC. Translating it yields CSARDNLGAWETQYF.

The rearrangement joins TRBV7-9 to TRBJ2-2; 11 positions agree with TRBD1. This CDR3 contains 15 residues. CDR1 is SEHNR, CDR2 FQNEAQ, per germline (reference sequence). Germline trimming cut 4 bases from V and 4 bases from J; bases unmatched to any gene: 2. CDR3 nucleotides: TGTGCCAGCAGCTCGGACAGGGGGCCCACCGGGGAGCTGTTTTTT. Its protein product is CASSSDRGPTGELFF.

This CDR3 reads CASSLGANYEQYF. The CDR3 nucleotides are TGTGCCAGCAGTTTAGGGGCAAACTACGAGCAGTACTTC. The chain links TRBV27 to TRBJ2-7; D is possibly TRBD1 (5 bases). Deletions cut 2 bases from V and 3 bases from J, with 8 bases between. Per germline, CDR1 MNHEY and CDR2 SMNVEV (reference sequence). This CDR3 has 13 amino acids.

This chain uses TRBV15 with TRBJ2-5; 8 bases match TRBD2. CDR1 and CDR2 from the germline V gene are LNHNV and YYDKDF (reference sequence). The CDR3 extends over 15 amino acids. Trimming at V came to 2 bases and at J to 5 bases, leaving 7 bases not matched to a gene. As DNA, the CDR3 is TGTGCCACCAGCAGACGGCCAGCGGGGGTGGAGACCCAGTACTTC. This codes for CATSRRPAGVETQYF.

This clonotype has just a few counts. CDR3 DNA: TGTGCCAGCAGTGGGCTAGATGGTGAGACCCAGTACTTC. This sequence encodes CASSGLDGETQYF. The chain combines TRBV25-1 with TRBJ2-5; D is uncertain. The CDR3 runs 13 residues. The V end was cut by 4 bases, the J end by 5 bases, with 11 bases between. Germline-derived CDR1 and CDR2 are MGHDK and SYGVNS.